The sequence of this TCR beta chain was determined in a study of cytomegalovirus exposure and HLA in healthy donors. About the study: In terms of ancestry, the Caucasian-associated cluster contained around four fifths of the 300 to 400 genotyped donors. The study's findings and limits: A later analysis linked a missense DCLRE1C variant to TCR beta V- and J-gene trimming.

Primers for the PCR totalled 60 Vbeta and 13 Jbeta. Measured with immunoSEQ multiplex PCR; TCRdb has only the in-frame clones, and not every one. This table has more than 70,000 clones, roughly 80% appearing once. As regards this clone: What it binds is unknown. The sample carries other DNA sequences with the same CDR3.

Per germline, CDR1 MNHEY and CDR2 SMNVEV (reference sequence). Trimming took 5 bases from V and 3 from J, leaving 5 bases between them. This CDR3 has 12 residues. This receptor was identified in a boy between 10 and 17 years old in good health and CMV-seronegative. Sequences were obtained from PBMCs. V gene TRBV27 combines with J gene TRBJ1-5; D is uncertain. The CDR3 protein is CASSPPNQPQHF. The CDR3 coding sequence is TGTGCCAGCAGTCCTCCCAATCAGCCCCAGCATTTT.